This passage covers 21 T cell receptor beta chains from one sample sequenced in a study of blood T cell repertoires in COVID-19. Profiled with immunoSEQ multiplex PCR; TCRdb holds only in-frame clones, not every one. The top ten clones hold 5.1% of a sample with about 100,000 clones, 90% of them seen once. Sequencing was performed on peripheral blood. These receptors all stem from a man aged 50-60 years with acute or convalescent COVID-19.

The gene calls are TRBV2 and TRBJ2-7; 7 bases align to TRBD1. The CDR3 has 13 residues. CDR1 is SNHLY, CDR2 FYNNEI, per germline. Germline trimming cut 6 bases from V and 6 bases from J; bases unmatched to any gene: 8. The CDR3 loop reads CASRTGLLIEQYF. CDR3 nucleotides: TGTGCCAGCAGGACAGGGTTATTGATCGAGCAGTACTTC.

This rearrangement joins TRBV6-5 to TRBJ2-7, with a possible D match to TRBD2 (5 bases). Germline CDR1 reads MNHEY; CDR2 reads SVGAGI. Trimming stripped 0 bases from V and 2 bases from J, with 11 bases between. The length of the CDR3 is 15 residues. CDR3 nucleotides: TGTGCCAGCAGTTACTCGAGAGGGAGCGCCTACGAGCAGTACTTC. Its translation: CASSYSRGSAYEQYF.

The chain carries TRBV13 and TRBJ2-3; the match to TRBD2 covers 9 bases. Germline-derived CDR1 and CDR2 are PRHDT and FYEKMQ (reference sequence). J lost 5 bases, V lost 5 bases, and 17 bases had no gene match. CDR3 length: 18 residues. CDR3: CASSPGLAGSLVRDTQYF. For the CDR3, the DNA is TGTGCCAGCAGCCCGGGCCTAGCGGGATCCCTCGTGAGAGATACGCAGTATTTT.

This clone was observed a single time. Other DNA variants within this sample encode the same CDR3. The chain recombines TRBV19 with TRBJ2-1; D unclear. The germline V gene encodes CDR1 LNHDA and CDR2 SQIVND (reference sequence). The CDR3 is 13 residues long. Trimming stripped 6 bases from V and 0 bases from J, with 6 bases between. The CDR3 sequence is CASSPSSYNEQFF. CDR3 DNA: TGTGCCAGTAGCCCTTCCTCCTACAATGAGCAGTTCTTC. Based on the CDR3 plus reference TRBV19 and TRBJ2-1, the full variable domain is DGGITQSPKYLFRKEGQNVTLSCEQNLNHDAMYWYRQDPGQGLRLIYYSQIVNDFQKGDIAEGYSVSREKKESFPLTVTSAQKNPTAFYLCASSPSSYNEQFFGPGTRLTVL.

V and J are TRBV21-1 and TRBJ2-2; no check of the table's D call, TRBD1, against the DNA was made. TRBV21-1 is listed as a pseudogene. CDR3 size: 17 residues. CDR3 protein: CASSKVGWAGPTGELFF. CDR3 DNA: TGTGCCAGCAGCAAAGTGGGTTGGGCAGGTCCCACCGGGGAGCTGTTTTTT.

The chain has TRBV28 and TRBJ1-4; no reliable D call. This CDR3 contains 14 residues. Looked up from germline, CDR1 is MDHEN and CDR2 is SYDVKM. V was trimmed by 7 bases and J by 0 bases, leaving 9 bases between them. As DNA, the CDR3 is TGTGCCAGCATTAGAAGTGCAACTAATGAAAAACTGTTTTTT. This codes for CASIRSATNEKLFF.

The rearrangement links TRBV5-1 to TRBJ2-3; TRBD2 matches 8 bases. Looked up from germline, CDR1 is SGHRS and CDR2 is YFSETQ. The CDR3 totals 16 residues. J lost 5 bases, V lost 1 base, and 9 bases had no gene match. Written as DNA, the CDR3 is TGCGCCAGCAGCTTGTTGGTCGGGACTAGTGAAGATACGCAGTATTTT. Translation gives CASSLLVGTSEDTQYF.

This rearrangement joins TRBV6-5 to TRBJ2-7, with TRBD1 matching over 9 bases. The V segment lost 6 bases and the J segment 7 bases; nucleotides outside the gene matches: 7. This CDR3 contains 13 residues. Germline CDR1 is MNHEY and CDR2 is SVGAGI. The chain's CDR3 is CASRVQGAREQYF. The CDR3 region has the DNA TGTGCCAGCAGGGTACAGGGGGCGAGGGAGCAGTACTTC.

This sequence joins TRBV9 and TRBJ2-4, with 14 bases fitting TRBD2. Germline-derived CDR1 and CDR2 are SGDLS and YYNGEE. V lost 4 bases and J lost 1; bases outside the gene matches: 4. This CDR3 is 17 amino acids long. The chain's CDR3 is CASSPGTSGSAKNIQYF. CDR3 coding DNA: TGTGCCAGCAGCCCCGGGACTAGCGGGAGCGCCAAAAACATTCAGTACTTC. The full variable domain, in which reference TRBV9 and TRBJ2-4 provide the parts outside the CDR3, is DSGVTQTPKHLITATGQRVTLRCSPRSGDLSVYWYQQSLDQGLQFLIQYYNGEERAKGNILERFSAQQFPDLHSELNLSSLELGDSALYFCASSPGTSGSAKNIQYFGAGTRLSVL.

The rearrangement uses TRBV30 and TRBJ2-6; D is perhaps TRBD1 (5 bases). V dropped 0 bases and J dropped 4 bases, with 13 bases sitting between them. The germline CDR1 and CDR2 sequences are GTSNPN and SVGIG (reference sequence). CDR3 length: 16 amino acids. The CDR3 loop reads CAWSVPRTSGANVLTF. Here the CDR3 DNA reads TGTGCCTGGAGTGTCCCTAGGACATCCGGGGCCAACGTCCTGACTTTC.

The genes are TRBV5-6 and TRBJ2-7; D may be TRBD2 (6 bases). The CDR3 extends over 16 amino acids. Per the germline V gene, CDR1 is SGHDT and CDR2 is YYEEEE. Trimming removed 1 base at V and 6 bases at J, with 20 bases between. DNA for the CDR3: TGTGCCAGCAGCTTGAAGGGGACTCGAATTGTAGGCGAGCAGTACTTC. This encodes CASSLKGTRIVGEQYF.

The chain joins TRBV7-9 to TRBJ2-7; TRBD1 agrees at 8 bases. The CDR3 loop spans 12 amino acids. Germline loops: CDR1 SEHNR, CDR2 FQNEAQ (reference sequence). The J segment lost 3 bases and the V segment lost 8 bases, leaving 3 bases of the junction unmatched. The CDR3 nucleotides are TGTGCCAGCGGACAGGGAGGCTACGAGCAGTACTTC. This encodes CASGQGGYEQYF.

The chain is built from TRBV12-3 or TRBV12-4 and TRBJ1-5, with D unclear. The V end was cut by 6 bases, the J end by 2 bases, with 8 bases between. CDR3 length equals 13 residues. CDR3 sequence: CASRGNGNQPQHF. In nucleotides, the CDR3 is TGTGCCAGCAGGGGCAACGGCAATCAGCCCCAGCATTTT.

CDR3 amino acids: CASSQVSGNNEQYF. CDR3 sequence (DNA): TGTGCCAGCAGCCAAGTTAGCGGGAATAACGAGCAGTACTTC. This chain uses TRBV14 with TRBJ2-7, with 8 bases matching TRBD2. Germline V CDR1 and CDR2: SGHDN, FVKESK. V was clipped by 1 base and J by 5 bases; unmatched bases: 4. The CDR3 contains 14 residues.

CDR3 loop: CASSWQGIDTQYF. The CDR3 DNA sequence: TGTGCCAGTAGTTGGCAGGGTATAGATACGCAGTATTTT. The V gene is TRBV19, the J gene TRBJ2-3; a possible D gene is TRBD1 (5 bases). This CDR3 comprises 13 residues. V was cut by 5 bases and J by 5 bases, with 11 bases left in between. The V gene's germline CDR1 is LNHDA and CDR2 SQIVND (reference sequence).

The chain couples TRBV18 to TRBJ1-2; weak D call: TRBD1 (6 bases). The CDR3 has 15 amino acids. Trimming left V 1 base short and J 7 bases short, with 16 bases between. Per the germline V gene, CDR1 is KGHSH and CDR2 is LQKENI. CDR3 DNA: TGTGCCAGCTCACCACGGGGGCGCGATCCTGGTGGCTACACCTTC. It yields the protein CASSPRGRDPGGYTF.

The chain has TRBV24-1 and TRBJ2-3; D call uncertain. The germline gives CDR1 KGHDR, CDR2 SFDVKD. The ends were cut back, 2 bases at V and 11 bases at J, with 10 bases in the middle. The CDR3 has 12 residues. The CDR3 DNA follows: TGTGCCACCAGTGATTCGGGTTTGGGGCAGTATTTT. Translation gives CATSDSGLGQYF.

This clone occurred a few times. The rearrangement joins TRBV10-1 to TRBJ2-1; TRBD1 might be the D (6 bases). V was pared by 8 bases and J by 7 bases, with 15 bases between. Looked up from germline, CDR1 is WNHNN and CDR2 is SYGVQD (reference sequence). CDR3 length: 13 amino acids. The DNA of the CDR3 is TGCGCCAGCCAAAGTAACAGGGAAAATGAGCAGTTCTTC. Amino acids: CASQSNRENEQFF.

The V gene is TRBV7-4, the J gene TRBJ1-6; the match to TRBD1 covers 7 bases. Germline assignment: CDR1 SGHVT and CDR2 SQSDAQ. Trimming removed 5 bases from V and 6 bases from J; junction bases left unmatched: 10. The CDR3 has 16 residues. This CDR3 reads CASSTRQDRANSPLHF. CDR3 DNA sequence: TGTGCCAGCAGCACCCGTCAAGACAGGGCTAATTCACCCCTCCACTTT.

The chain combines TRBV19 with TRBJ1-1, with D possibly matching TRBD1 (6 bases). The germline V gene encodes CDR1 LNHDA and CDR2 SQIVND (reference sequence). The CDR3 is made up of 13 amino acids. V gave up 5 bases and J gave up 1 base, with 8 bases separating them. This CDR3 is CASSLDRNTEAFF. The CDR3 bases are TGTGCCAGTAGTTTGGACAGGAACACTGAAGCTTTCTTT.

The chain employs TRBV18 and TRBJ2-7; 7 bases are shared with TRBD1. The length of the CDR3 is 14 residues. V trimming: 3 bases; J trimming: 3 bases; junction bases outside the gene matches: 5. Germline V gene sequence: CDR1 KGHSH, CDR2 LQKENI. Here the CDR3 reads CASSPPGQIYEQYF. The CDR3 DNA follows: TGTGCCAGCTCACCCCCGGGACAGATCTACGAGCAGTACTTC.